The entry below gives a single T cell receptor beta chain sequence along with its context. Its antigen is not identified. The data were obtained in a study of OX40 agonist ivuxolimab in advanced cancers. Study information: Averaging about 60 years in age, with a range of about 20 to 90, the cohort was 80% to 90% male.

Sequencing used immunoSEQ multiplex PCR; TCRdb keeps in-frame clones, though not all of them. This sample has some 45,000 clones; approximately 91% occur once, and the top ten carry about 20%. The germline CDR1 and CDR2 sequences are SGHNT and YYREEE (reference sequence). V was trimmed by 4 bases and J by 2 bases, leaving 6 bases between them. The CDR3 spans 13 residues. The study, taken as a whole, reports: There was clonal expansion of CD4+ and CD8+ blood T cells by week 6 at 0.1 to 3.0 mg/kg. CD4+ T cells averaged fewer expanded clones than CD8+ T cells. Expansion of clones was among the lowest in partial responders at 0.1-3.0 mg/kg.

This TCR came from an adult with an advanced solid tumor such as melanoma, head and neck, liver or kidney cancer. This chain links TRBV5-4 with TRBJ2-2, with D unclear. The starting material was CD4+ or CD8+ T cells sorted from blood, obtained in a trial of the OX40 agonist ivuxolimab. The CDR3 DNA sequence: TGTGCCAGCAGCCAGTTAAACACCGGGGAGCTGTTTTTT. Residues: CASSQLNTGELFF.